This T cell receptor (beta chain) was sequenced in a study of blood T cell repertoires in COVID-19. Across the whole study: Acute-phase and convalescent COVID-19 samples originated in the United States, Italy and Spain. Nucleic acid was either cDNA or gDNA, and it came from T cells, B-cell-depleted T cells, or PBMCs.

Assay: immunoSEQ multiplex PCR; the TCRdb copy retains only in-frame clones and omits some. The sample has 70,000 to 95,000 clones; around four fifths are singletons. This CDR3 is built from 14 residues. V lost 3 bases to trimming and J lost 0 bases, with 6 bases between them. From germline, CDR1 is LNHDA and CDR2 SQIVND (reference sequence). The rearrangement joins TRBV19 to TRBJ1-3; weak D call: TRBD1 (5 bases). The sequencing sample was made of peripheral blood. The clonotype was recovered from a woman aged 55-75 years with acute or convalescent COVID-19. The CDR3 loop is CASSMDTSGNTIYF. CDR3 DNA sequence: TGTGCCAGTAGTATGGACACCTCTGGAAACACCATATATTTT. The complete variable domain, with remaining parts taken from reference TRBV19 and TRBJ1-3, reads DGGITQSPKYLFRKEGQNVTLSCEQNLNHDAMYWYRQDPGQGLRLIYYSQIVNDFQKGDIAEGYSVSREKKESFPLTVTSAQKNPTAFYLCASSMDTSGNTIYFGEGSWLTVV.